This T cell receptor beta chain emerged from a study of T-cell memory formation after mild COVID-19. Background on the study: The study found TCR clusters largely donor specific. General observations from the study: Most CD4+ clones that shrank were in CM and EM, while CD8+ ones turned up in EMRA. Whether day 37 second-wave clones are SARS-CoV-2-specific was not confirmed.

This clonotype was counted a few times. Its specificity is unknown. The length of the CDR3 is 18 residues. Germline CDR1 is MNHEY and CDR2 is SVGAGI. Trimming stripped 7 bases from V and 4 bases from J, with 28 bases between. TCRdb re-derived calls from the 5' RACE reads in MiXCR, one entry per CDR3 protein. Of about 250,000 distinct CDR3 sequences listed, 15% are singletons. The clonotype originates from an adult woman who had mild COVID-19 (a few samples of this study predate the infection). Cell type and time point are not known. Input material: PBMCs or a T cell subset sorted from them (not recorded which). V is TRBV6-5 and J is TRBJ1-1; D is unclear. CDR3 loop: CASTPITVGAGAGTEAFF. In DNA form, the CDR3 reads TGTGCCAGCACTCCAATTACCGTAGGCGCGGGTGCTGGCACTGAAGCTTTCTTT.